This entry is about one T cell receptor beta chain. The target antigen is unknown. Thyroid surgery had not been preceded by any treatment in any patient. Authors' methods: Clinicopathological groups of papillary thyroid cancer showed CDR3 differences that were used to build a distant-metastasis classifier. With MiXCR, TCRdb called clones anew from the PCR reads. The V and J calls here are based on TCRdb, not the publication. Of around 6,700 clones listed, approximately 34% were seen once; the top ten hold roughly 38%. The source of the sample is a study of metastatic and nonmetastatic thyroid tumors. Study background: Across blood and tumor or nodule tissue, repertoires from malignant and benign thyroid patients were compared with one another. Overall study findings and caveats: It was reported that TCR beta diversity was significantly higher in malignant thyroid tumors than benign nodules, in blood and tumor.

CDR1 and CDR2 (germline): DFQATT, SNEGSKA (reference sequence). Trimming took off 1 base at V and 3 bases at J, with 15 bases between the two ends. The CDR3 is made up of 16 amino acids. This TCR was sampled from a female donor with papillary thyroid cancer or a benign thyroid nodule (not recorded which). Some clones in this sample may be carry-over from other donors' samples. The chain couples TRBV20-1 to TRBJ2-2; tentatively, D is TRBD1 (6 bases). Sequencing was done on a sample of adjacent normal tissue. The CDR3 sequence: CSARGRGQRDTGELFF. In nucleotides, the CDR3 is TGCAGTGCTAGAGGTAGAGGACAGAGGGACACCGGGGAGCTGTTTTTT.